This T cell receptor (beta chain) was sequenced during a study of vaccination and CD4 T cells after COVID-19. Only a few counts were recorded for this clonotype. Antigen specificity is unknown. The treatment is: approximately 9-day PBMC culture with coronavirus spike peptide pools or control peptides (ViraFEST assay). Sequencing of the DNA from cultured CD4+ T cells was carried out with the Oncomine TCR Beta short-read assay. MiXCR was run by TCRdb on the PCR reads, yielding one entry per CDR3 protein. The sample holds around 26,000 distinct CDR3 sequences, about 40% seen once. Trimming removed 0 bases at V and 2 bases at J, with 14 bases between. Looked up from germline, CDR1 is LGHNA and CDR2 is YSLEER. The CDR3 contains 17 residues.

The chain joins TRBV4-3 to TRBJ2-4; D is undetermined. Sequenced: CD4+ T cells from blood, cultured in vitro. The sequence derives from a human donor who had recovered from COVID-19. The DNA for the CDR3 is TGCGCCAGCAGCCAAGATTGGAGAGATGGTTCCAAAAACATTCAGTACTTC. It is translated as CASSQDWRDGSKNIQYF.